Below, 2 T cell receptor beta chains from the same sample are listed, as sequenced in a study of PD-L1 blockade in urothelial cancer. Using immunoSEQ multiplex PCR, the repertoire was profiled, and TCRdb retains in-frame clones only, with some absent. The table includes 45,000 to 50,000 clones, about nine tenths detected once. Source: PBMCs, taken around atezolizumab (anti-PD-L1) treatment. The receptors shown here come from a man at least 80 years old with urothelial cancer.

V is TRBV29-1 and J is TRBJ2-4, with a weak D call TRBD2 (5 bases). The CDR3 totals 11 residues. Germline V CDR1 and CDR2: SQVTM, ANQGSEA. Trimming left V 2 bases short and J 6 bases short, with 5 bases between. The CDR3 nucleotides read TGCAGCGTTGAACGGGGAAACATTCAGTACTTC. It is translated as CSVERGNIQYF.

The chain is built from TRBV2 and TRBJ2-7, with TRBD1 matching 8 bases. V was pared by 3 bases and J by 6 bases, with 7 bases of the junction left unmatched. The CDR3 contains 14 residues. The germline CDR1 and CDR2 sequences are SNHLY and FYNNEI. The CDR3 reads CASSDRTGSPEQYF. Written as DNA, the CDR3 is TGTGCCAGCAGTGACAGGACAGGGTCCCCCGAGCAGTACTTC.